The 15 T cell receptor beta chains listed next were all sequenced from one sample in a study of graft-versus-host responses after intestinal transplantation. Their antigens are not known. Clones were read by immunoSEQ multiplex PCR, and TCRdb kept only the in-frame ones, dropping some. The data show tens of thousands of clones, 90% to 95% seen once. The sequencing used unstimulated CD8+ T cells sorted from spleen or lymph node cells, collected before transplant. All receptors derive from a human donor who was the organ donor for an intestinal transplant.

CDR3 amino acids: CAKTTANTGELFF. DNA for the CDR3: TGTGCCAAAACAACCGCGAACACCGGGGAGCTGTTTTTT. The chain is built from TRBV2 and TRBJ2-2; D is unresolved. Germline lookup yields CDR1 SNHLY and CDR2 FYNNEI. CDR3 length equals 13 residues. Trimming took 10 bases from V and 0 from J, leaving 9 bases between them.

V and J are TRBV4-1 and TRBJ1-2; TRBD1 aligns across 7 bases. The junction had 6 bases not matched to a gene; V was cut back by 1 base and J by 4 bases. The CDR3 has 15 residues. The V gene's germline CDR1 is MGHRA and CDR2 YSYEKL. Written as DNA, the CDR3 is TGCGCCAGCAGCCAAGGAGGGGGCGATATCTATGGCTACACCTTC. Translation: CASSQGGGDIYGYTF.

J is TRBJ2-7 and V is TRBV19, with TRBD2 matching over 7 bases. Germline trimming cut 5 bases from V and 7 bases from J; bases unmatched to any gene: 11. The CDR3 has 14 amino acids. The germline V gene has CDR1 LNHDA and CDR2 SQIVND (reference sequence). CDR3 sequence reads: CASSSWEGPGEQYF. The CDR3 DNA sequence: TGTGCCAGTAGTTCATGGGAGGGCCCTGGGGAGCAGTACTTC.

The J gene is TRBJ2-1, the V gene TRBV19; D is possibly TRBD2 (5 bases). This CDR3 contains 15 residues. Germline CDR1 reads LNHDA; CDR2 reads SQIVND (reference sequence). V lost 3 bases to trimming and J lost 4 bases, with 13 bases between them. The CDR3 bases are TGTGCCAGTAGTATCAGCGGCTACAGATACAATGAGCAGTTCTTC. It encodes CASSISGYRYNEQFF.

V is TRBV7-3 and J is TRBJ2-3, with D hard to call. The V gene lost 2 bases and the J gene lost 4 bases, with 10 bases spanning the gap. Per the germline V gene, CDR1 is SGHTA and CDR2 is FQGTGA. There are 14 residues in the CDR3. CDR3 protein: CASSLLPLADTQYF. CDR3 sequence (DNA): TGTGCCAGCAGCTTACTCCCACTGGCAGATACGCAGTATTTT.

The CDR3 DNA follows: TGTGCCAGCAGTGGTTGGACAGGGGCCAATCAGCCCCAGCATTTT. This gives the protein CASSGWTGANQPQHF. The rearrangement links TRBV6-1 to TRBJ1-5; 9 nucleotides line up with TRBD1. V shed 4 bases and J 3 bases; nucleotides not matched to a gene: 4. Germline CDR1 is MNHNS and CDR2 is SASEGT. This CDR3 region has 15 residues.

The rearrangement joins TRBV27 to TRBJ1-2, with a weak D call TRBD1 (6 bases). With 2 bases removed from V and 6 bases from J, the gap between germline ends came to 10 bases. The CDR3 has 13 amino acids. Germline assignment: CDR1 MNHEY and CDR2 SMNVEV (reference sequence). In nucleotides, the CDR3 is TGTGCCAGCAGTTTAGGCAGGGGTCATGGCTACACCTTC. It codes for CASSLGRGHGYTF.

The chain is built from TRBV4-2 and TRBJ2-1; TRBD2 matches 7 bases. Germline lookup yields CDR1 LGHNA and CDR2 YNFKEQ. The junction had 8 bases not matched to a gene; V was cut back by 0 bases and J by 0 bases. The CDR3 is 18 residues long. As DNA, the CDR3 is TGTGCCAGCAGCCAAGAGGGCGGGAGACCTCGCTCCTACAATGAGCAGTTCTTC. Translation: CASSQEGGRPRSYNEQFF.

The chain uses TRBV9 and TRBJ1-3, with D possibly TRBD1 on 5 matching bases. Trimming stripped 3 bases from V and 1 base from J, with 11 bases between. CDR1 SGDLS and CDR2 YYNGEE come from the germline V gene. This CDR3 has 15 residues. The CDR3 nucleotides are TGTGCCAGCAGCGGAAATAGGGGATCTGGAAACACCATATATTTT. It encodes CASSGNRGSGNTIYF.

The chain carries TRBV7-9 and TRBJ2-3, with 11 nucleotides matching TRBD2. The germline gives CDR1 SEHNR, CDR2 FQNEAQ (reference sequence). The CDR3 is made up of 14 amino acids. The V gene end was trimmed by 5 bases and the J gene end by 8 bases; junction bases not matched to a gene: 6. The CDR3 DNA reads TGTGCCAGCAGCGCAACTAGCGGGAGAGGTACGCAGTATTTT. This codes for CASSATSGRGTQYF.

The CDR3 sequence is CASRPGQGPYEQYF. In DNA, the CDR3 is TGTGCCAGCAGACCCGGGCAGGGTCCCTACGAGCAGTACTTC. V gene TRBV5-4 combines with J gene TRBJ2-7; possible D gene TRBD1, 5 bases. The CDR3 has 14 amino acids. Trimming removed 5 bases from V and 2 bases from J, with 14 bases in between. Germline-derived CDR1 and CDR2 are SGHNT and YYREEE (reference sequence).

This chain joins TRBV13 and TRBJ2-3; 15 bases line up with TRBD2. The CDR3 is 19 residues long. The ends lost 3 bases at V and 0 bases at J; junction bases unmatched: 7. Germline CDR1 and CDR2: PRHDT and FYEKMQ (reference sequence). The CDR3 loop reads CASSFPGTSGGPSTDTQYF. The CDR3 DNA sequence: TGTGCCAGCAGCTTCCCCGGGACTAGCGGGGGGCCCAGCACAGATACGCAGTATTTT.

This chain joins TRBV4-1 and TRBJ2-7; D is possibly TRBD1 (6 bases). The germline CDR1 and CDR2 sequences are MGHRA and YSYEKL. The CDR3 has 14 residues. Trimming removed 1 base from V and 6 bases from J, with 13 bases in between. The CDR3 spells CASSQVQGIAEQYF. As DNA, the CDR3 is TGCGCCAGCAGCCAAGTTCAGGGGATCGCCGAGCAGTACTTC.

The chain couples TRBV2 to TRBJ2-3; weak D call: TRBD1 (6 bases). V gave up 8 bases and J gave up 0 bases, with 21 bases separating them. Germline V lookup: CDR1 SNHLY, CDR2 FYNNEI. There are 17 residues in the CDR3. The CDR3 spells CASGPGHPSTSTDTQYF. Written as DNA, the CDR3 is TGTGCCAGCGGGCCGGGACACCCCTCGACAAGCACAGATACGCAGTATTTT.

The chain carries TRBV28 and TRBJ2-7; D ambiguous. The CDR3 covers 13 residues. Germline V lookup: CDR1 MDHEN, CDR2 SYDVKM. Trimming pared 3 bases from V and 6 bases from J, leaving 12 bases between. The CDR3 sequence is CASSFCTDCEQYF. DNA of the CDR3: TGTGCCAGCAGTTTTTGTACTGACTGCGAGCAGTACTTC.